This record concerns one T cell receptor (beta chain) sequence. Its antigen is not identified. This CDR3 has 12 amino acids. V shed 10 bases and J shed 6 bases, with 14 bases lying between them. The germline V gene encodes CDR1 ENHRY and CDR2 SYGVKD. This entry belongs to a study of shared clonotypes between healthy human individuals. Broader study findings: Of the naive CD4 clonotypes, around 4.8% were shared across four donors.

Clones were sequenced by immunoSEQ multiplex PCR, and TCRdb holds only the in-frame ones, with some missing. Of millions of clones in the sample, 85% to 95% were seen once. Every donor was a Caucasian adult from Nashville, Tennessee. Material for sequencing was naive CD4+ T cells sorted from blood. Subset specified: CD45RA+ positively selected. The clonotype comes from a man in his late teens or twenties in good health. The chain uses TRBV10-3 and TRBJ2-3, with D perhaps TRBD2 (6 bases). The DNA for the CDR3 is TGTGCCACCGACGGCGGGACGGATACGCAGTATTTT. It translates to CATDGGTDTQYF.